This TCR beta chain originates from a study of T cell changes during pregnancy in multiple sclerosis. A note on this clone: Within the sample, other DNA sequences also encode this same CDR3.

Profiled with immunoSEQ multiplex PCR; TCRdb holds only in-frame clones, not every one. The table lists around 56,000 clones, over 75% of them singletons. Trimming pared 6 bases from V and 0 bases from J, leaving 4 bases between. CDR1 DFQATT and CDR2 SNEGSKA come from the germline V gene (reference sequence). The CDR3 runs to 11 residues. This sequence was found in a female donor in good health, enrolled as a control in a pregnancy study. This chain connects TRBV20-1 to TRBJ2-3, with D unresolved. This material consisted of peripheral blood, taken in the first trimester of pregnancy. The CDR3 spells CSAPSTDTQYF. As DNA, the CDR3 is TGCAGTGCCCCTAGCACAGATACGCAGTATTTT.